This is a list of T cell receptor beta chains from one sample in a study of cytomegalovirus exposure and HLA in healthy donors. The data were produced by immunoSEQ multiplex PCR, yet TCRdb's version contains in-frame clones alone and is incomplete. The sample includes around 150,000 clones, roughly 77% of them seen just once. Sequencing was done on a sample of PBMCs. These receptors were collected from a man aged 25-45 years in good health. The CDR3 runs from the conserved cysteine through the conserved F or W. D genes are given only for firm matches. The size of a clone is reported for some rows only, either as once, few or many, or as a class for expanded clones.

v_call	j_call	clone_size	d_call	cdr3_aa	cdr3_nt
TRBV7-6	TRBJ2-1	once	-	CASSLVYGSGDEQFF	TGTGCCAGCAGCTTAGTTTACGGGAGTGGGGATGAGCAGTTCTTC
TRBV7-9	TRBJ1-5	-	-	CASSSPAEANQPQHF	TGTGCCAGCAGCTCGCCTGCCGAGGCCAATCAGCCCCAGCATTTT
TRBV6-5	TRBJ1-4	-	TRBD1	CASSYSGTGNEKLFF	TGTGCCAGCAGTTACTCGGGGACAGGGAATGAAAAACTGTTTTTT
TRBV21-1	TRBJ2-5	few	-	CASSASLGGETQYF	TGTGCCAGCAGCGCCTCTTTGGGGGGGGAGACCCAGTACTTC
TRBV27	TRBJ2-7	few	-	CASSLYADYEQYF	TGTGCCAGCAGTTTATACGCCGACTACGAGCAGTACTTC
TRBV27	TRBJ2-2	-	-	CASSPRDFLNTGELFF	TGTGCCAGCAGCCCGCGGGACTTCCTGAACACCGGGGAGCTGTTTTTT
TRBV15	TRBJ1-6	-	-	CATSRERVSSPLHF	TGTGCCACCAGCAGAGAACGGGTGTCTTCACCCCTCCACTTT
TRBV28	TRBJ2-7	-	-	CASSLWEQGRSYEQYF	TGTGCCAGCAGTTTATGGGAGCAGGGGCGCTCCTACGAGCAGTACTTC
TRBV5-1	TRBJ2-3	-	TRBD2	CASTGLAGGKNTQYF	TGCGCCAGCACCGGACTAGCGGGAGGCAAAAATACGCAGTATTTT
TRBV19	TRBJ1-2	-	-	CACSRRKGRGDYGYTF	TGTGCCTGTAGCCGGAGGAAGGGGAGGGGTGACTATGGCTACACCTTC
TRBV18	TRBJ2-2	-	TRBD1	CASSPPYRGANTGELFF	TGTGCCAGCTCACCACCGTACAGGGGCGCGAACACCGGGGAGCTGTTTTTT
TRBV12-5	TRBJ1-1	-	-	CASGFSRGAFF	TGTGCTAGTGGTTTCTCAAGGGGAGCTTTCTTT
TRBV14	TRBJ2-1	-	TRBD2	CASSRPGPTSGWSSYNEQFF	TGTGCCAGCAGCCGACCCGGTCCCACTAGCGGGTGGAGCTCCTACAATGAGCAGTTCTTC
TRBV28	TRBJ1-1	-	-	CASSQGGDNTEAFF	TGTGCCAGCAGTCAAGGGGGGGATAACACTGAAGCTTTCTTT
TRBV4-1	TRBJ1-1	-	TRBD1	CASSQLTGSTEAFF	TGCGCCAGCAGCCAACTGACAGGGAGCACTGAAGCTTTCTTT
TRBV5-1	TRBJ2-5	-	-	CASSSQGGGETQYF	TGCGCCAGCAGCTCACAGGGCGGTGGGGAGACCCAGTACTTC
TRBV2	TRBJ2-5	-	TRBD2	CASSGLGRETQYF	TGTGCCAGCAGCGGACTAGGACGGGAGACCCAGTACTTC
TRBV11-3	TRBJ2-5	once	-	CASSLQGFGETQYF	TGTGCCAGCAGCTTACAGGGTTTTGGAGAGACCCAGTACTTC
TRBV19	TRBJ2-1	once	TRBD2	CASSIGTSYNEQFF	TGTGCCAGTAGTATCGGGACTAGCTACAATGAGCAGTTCTTC
TRBV30	TRBJ2-1	-	-	CAWSLAGWGKNEQFF	TGTGCCTGGAGTTTGGCCGGCTGGGGCAAAAATGAGCAGTTCTTC
TRBV4-1	TRBJ2-1	-	-	CASSPEGVGSSYNEQFF	TGCGCCAGCAGCCCCGAGGGTGTTGGGAGCTCCTACAATGAGCAGTTCTTC
TRBV7-9	TRBJ1-5	-	TRBD1	CASSSGTDQPQHF	TGTGCCAGCAGCTCCGGGACAGACCAGCCCCAGCATTTT
TRBV2	TRBJ1-5	-	-	CASQTGSSQPQHF	TGTGCCAGCCAAACCGGTTCTAGTCAGCCCCAGCATTTT
TRBV6-5	TRBJ2-5	-	TRBD2	CASRTSAQTQYF	TGTGCCAGCAGGACTAGCGCACAGACCCAGTACTTC
TRBV19	TRBJ1-1	-	-	CASSITEQGRAFF	TGTGCCAGTAGTATTACCGAACAGGGTCGGGCTTTCTTT
TRBV9	TRBJ2-1	-	TRBD2	CASSVIPSGRANEQFF	TGTGCCAGCAGCGTAATCCCTAGCGGGAGGGCCAATGAGCAGTTCTTC
TRBV30	TRBJ2-2	-	TRBD1	CAWSPRDRDTGELFF	TGTGCCTGGAGTCCACGGGACAGGGACACCGGGGAGCTGTTTTTT
TRBV6-1	TRBJ1-2	-	-	CASSDAWYRTNYGYTF	TGTGCCAGCAGTGATGCCTGGTACAGGACTAACTATGGCTACACCTTC
TRBV25-1	TRBJ2-7	-	TRBD2	CASSGRGTYEQYF	TGTGCCAGCAGTGGGCGGGGGACCTACGAGCAGTACTTC
TRBV28	TRBJ2-3	-	TRBD2	CASSLWLAGKADTQYF	TGTGCCAGCAGTTTGTGGCTAGCGGGAAAAGCAGATACGCAGTATTTT
TRBV30	TRBJ1-6	-	-	CACPGQFNSPLHF	TGTGCCTGCCCCGGACAGTTTAATTCCCCCCTCCACTTT
TRBV2	TRBJ1-5	once	TRBD1	CASSPGQVGNQPQHF	TGTGCCAGCAGCCCTGGACAGGTGGGCAATCAGCCCCAGCATTTT
TRBV28	TRBJ1-5	once	-	CASTTGGGLQPQHF	TGTGCCAGCACCACGGGGGGGGGTCTCCAGCCCCAGCATTTT
TRBV6-5	TRBJ2-7	-	-	CASREANPYEQYF	TGTGCCAGCAGAGAGGCCAACCCCTACGAGCAGTACTTC
TRBV18	TRBJ1-5	-	-	CASSPEINQPQHF	TGTGCCAGCTCGCCGGAGATTAATCAGCCCCAGCATTTT
TRBV7-6	TRBJ2-7	-	TRBD2	CASSPGTSGSYEQYF	TGTGCCAGCAGCCCCGGGACTAGCGGGAGTTACGAGCAGTACTTC
TRBV5-5	TRBJ2-7	few	TRBD2	CASPFGGGFNEQYF	TGTGCCAGCCCCTTCGGGGGGGGGTTCAACGAGCAGTACTTC
TRBV4-1	TRBJ2-1	-	TRBD2	CASSQISGRAVNEQFF	TGCGCCAGCAGCCAGATTAGCGGGAGGGCCGTCAATGAGCAGTTCTTC
TRBV6-6	TRBJ2-7	-	-	CASSYDRDYEQYF	TGTGCCAGCAGTTACGACAGAGACTACGAGCAGTACTTC
TRBV23-1	TRBJ1-5	-	-	CASSQRASAANNQPQHF	TGCGCCAGCAGTCAACGAGCCTCGGCAGCGAACAATCAGCCCCAGCATTTT
TRBV11-1	TRBJ1-1	-	TRBD1	CASSPTGAAMNTEAFF	TGTGCCAGCAGTCCTACAGGGGCAGCTATGAACACTGAAGCTTTCTTT
TRBV19	TRBJ1-2	once	-	CASSIPLNYGYTF	TGTGCCAGTAGTATTCCACTGAACTATGGCTACACCTTC
TRBV11-3	TRBJ2-7	-	TRBD1	CASKDRGSYEQYF	TGTGCCAGCAAGGACAGGGGGAGCTACGAGCAGTACTTC
TRBV30	TRBJ1-3	-	-	CAWNSGWASSGNTIYF	TGTGCCTGGAACTCTGGGTGGGCCAGCTCTGGAAACACCATATATTTT
TRBV21-1	TRBJ2-1	once	-	CASSNGGPYNEQFF	TGTGCCAGCAGCAATGGAGGCCCTTACAATGAGCAGTTCTTC
TRBV9	TRBJ2-1	-	TRBD2	CASSTRLAGGGYNEQFF	TGTGCCAGCAGCACCAGACTAGCGGGAGGGGGTTACAATGAGCAGTTCTTC
TRBV4-1	TRBJ2-3	once	-	CASSSRVPPSTDTQYF	TGCGCCAGCAGCTCTCGGGTCCCGCCGAGCACAGATACGCAGTATTTT
TRBV27	TRBJ2-7	-	TRBD1	CASTRGQGADEQYF	TGTGCCAGCACCCGGGGACAGGGGGCGGATGAGCAGTACTTC
TRBV5-5	TRBJ1-2	-	TRBD1	CASREGAQGYTF	TGTGCCAGTCGTGAGGGGGCTCAAGGCTACACCTTC
TRBV2	TRBJ1-1	-	-	CASVRGGLEAFF	TGTGCCAGCGTCCGGGGGGGACTTGAAGCTTTCTTT
TRBV6-1	TRBJ2-7	few	-	CASSPREAGYEQYF	TGTGCCAGCAGTCCGCGGGAAGCCGGATACGAGCAGTACTTC
TRBV6-1	TRBJ2-3	-	TRBD1	CASREQTGGADTQYF	TGTGCCAGCAGAGAACAGACAGGGGGAGCAGATACGCAGTATTTT
TRBV7-9	TRBJ1-4	-	TRBD1	CSSSLGLRGQGSEKLFF	TGTTCCAGCAGCTTAGGATTAAGGGGACAGGGGAGCGAAAAACTGTTTTTT